This T cell receptor (beta chain) came from a study of CD8 T cells in Susac syndrome. Study in general: When blood was drawn, the patients with Susac syndrome were therapy-naive, on corticosteroids, or on intravenous immunoglobulin alone. General study points: In total CD8+ repertoires, approximately 15 Susac-specific public clones were found, and CD8+ TEMRA repertoires had 4 to 6.

It was with random hexamers that 0.5 to 1 ug RNA was reverse transcribed. MiXCR, run by TCRdb on the immunoSEQ multiplex PCR reads, gives a single entry per CDR3 protein. The sample yields about 140,000 distinct CDR3 sequences, 95% seen once. The trim removed 2 bases at V and 8 bases at J, leaving 6 bases unmatched. The CDR3 extends over 14 amino acids. Germline V gene lookup returns CDR1 SGHNT and CDR2 YYREEE (reference sequence). As regards this clonotype: The antigen remains undetermined.

High-throughput TCR beta sequencing covered peripheral CD8+ and CD4+ T cells. Definite or probable Susac syndrome was diagnosed using recently defined diagnostic criteria. The chain uses TRBV5-4 and TRBJ2-1; 8 bases agree with TRBD2. Sequenced: CD8+ T cells from PBMCs. This TCR derives from a human donor with Susac syndrome. DNA for the CDR3: TGTGCCAGCAGCTTTGCGGGAGGAAGGGATGAGCAGTTCTTC. Protein product: CASSFAGGRDEQFF.